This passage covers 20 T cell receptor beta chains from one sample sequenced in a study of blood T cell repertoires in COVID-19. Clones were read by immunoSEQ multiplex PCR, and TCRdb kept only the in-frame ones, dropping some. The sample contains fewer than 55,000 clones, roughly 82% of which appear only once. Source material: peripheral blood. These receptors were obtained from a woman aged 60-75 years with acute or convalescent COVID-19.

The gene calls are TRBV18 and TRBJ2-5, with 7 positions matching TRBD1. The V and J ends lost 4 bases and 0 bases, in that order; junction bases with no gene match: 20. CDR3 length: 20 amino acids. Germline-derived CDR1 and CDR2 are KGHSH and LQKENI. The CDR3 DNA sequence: TGTGCCAGCTCACAAACCATAACACCTTCACCGGGACAGCACCAAGAGACCCAGTACTTC. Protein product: CASSQTITPSPGQHQETQYF.

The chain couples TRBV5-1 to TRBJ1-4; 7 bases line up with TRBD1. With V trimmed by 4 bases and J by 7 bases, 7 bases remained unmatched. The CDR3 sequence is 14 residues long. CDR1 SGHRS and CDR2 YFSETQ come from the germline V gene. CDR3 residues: CASSHGQDREKLFF. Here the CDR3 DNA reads TGCGCCAGCAGCCACGGACAGGACCGTGAAAAACTGTTTTTT. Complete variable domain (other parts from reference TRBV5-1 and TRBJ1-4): KAGVTQTPRYLIKTRGQQVTLSCSPISGHRSVSWYQQTPGQGLQFLFEYFSETQRNKGNFPGRFSGRQFSNSRSEMNVSTLELGDSALYLCASSHGQDREKLFFGSGTQLSVL.

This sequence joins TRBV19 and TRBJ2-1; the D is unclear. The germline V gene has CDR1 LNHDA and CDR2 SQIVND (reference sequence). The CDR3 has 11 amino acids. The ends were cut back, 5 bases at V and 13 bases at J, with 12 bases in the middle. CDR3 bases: TGTGCCAGTAGTGTTGGGCCAGGCCAGTTCTTC. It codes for CASSVGPGQFF.

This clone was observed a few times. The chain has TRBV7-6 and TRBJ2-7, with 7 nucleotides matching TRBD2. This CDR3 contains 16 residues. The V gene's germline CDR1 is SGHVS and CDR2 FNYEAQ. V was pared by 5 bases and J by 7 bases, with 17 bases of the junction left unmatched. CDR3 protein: CASSPNLGRQAGEQYF. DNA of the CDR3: TGTGCCAGCAGCCCGAACCTCGGGAGGCAGGCTGGGGAGCAGTACTTC.

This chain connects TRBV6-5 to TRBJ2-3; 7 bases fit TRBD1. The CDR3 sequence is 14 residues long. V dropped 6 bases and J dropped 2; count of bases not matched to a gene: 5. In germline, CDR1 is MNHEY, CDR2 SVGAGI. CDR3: CASRLDRSTDTQYF. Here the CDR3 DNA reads TGTGCCAGCAGGTTGGACAGGTCCACAGATACGCAGTATTTT.

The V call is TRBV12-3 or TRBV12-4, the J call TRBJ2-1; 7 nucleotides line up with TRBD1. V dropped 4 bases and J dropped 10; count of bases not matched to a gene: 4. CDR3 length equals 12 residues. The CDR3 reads CASSSADREQFF. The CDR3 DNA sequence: TGTGCCAGCAGTTCGGCGGACAGGGAGCAGTTCTTC.

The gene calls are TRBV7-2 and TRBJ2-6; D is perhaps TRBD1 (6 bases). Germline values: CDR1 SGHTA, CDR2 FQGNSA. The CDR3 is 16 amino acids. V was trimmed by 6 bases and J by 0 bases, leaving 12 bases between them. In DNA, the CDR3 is TGTGCCAGCAGAAAAAGAGGGGGCTCTGGGGCCAACGTCCTGACTTTC. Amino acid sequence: CASRKRGGSGANVLTF.

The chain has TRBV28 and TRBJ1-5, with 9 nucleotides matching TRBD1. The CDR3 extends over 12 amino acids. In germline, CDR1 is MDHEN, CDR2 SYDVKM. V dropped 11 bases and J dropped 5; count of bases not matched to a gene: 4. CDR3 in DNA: TGTGCCCACAGGGGGCAAGATCAGCCCCAGCATTTT. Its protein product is CAHRGQDQPQHF.

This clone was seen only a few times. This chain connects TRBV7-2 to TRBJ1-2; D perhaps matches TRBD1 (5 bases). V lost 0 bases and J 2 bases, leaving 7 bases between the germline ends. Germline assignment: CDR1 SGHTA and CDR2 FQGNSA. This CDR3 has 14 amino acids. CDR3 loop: CASSLAGANYGYTF. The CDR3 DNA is TGTGCCAGCAGCTTAGCAGGGGCGAACTATGGCTACACCTTC.

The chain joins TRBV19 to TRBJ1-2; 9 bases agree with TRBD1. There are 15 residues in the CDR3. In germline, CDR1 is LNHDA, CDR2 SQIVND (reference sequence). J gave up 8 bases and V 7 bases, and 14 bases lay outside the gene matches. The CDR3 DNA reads TGTGCCAGTAACGACCCGGGACAGGGAACCCCCGGCTACACCTTC. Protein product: CASNDPGQGTPGYTF.

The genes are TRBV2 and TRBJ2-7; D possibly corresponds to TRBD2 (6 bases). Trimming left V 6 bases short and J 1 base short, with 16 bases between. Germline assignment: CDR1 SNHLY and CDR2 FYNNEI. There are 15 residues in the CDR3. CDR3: CASRESGTLSYEQYF. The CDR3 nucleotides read TGTGCCAGCAGGGAATCCGGGACTCTTTCCTACGAGCAGTACTTC.

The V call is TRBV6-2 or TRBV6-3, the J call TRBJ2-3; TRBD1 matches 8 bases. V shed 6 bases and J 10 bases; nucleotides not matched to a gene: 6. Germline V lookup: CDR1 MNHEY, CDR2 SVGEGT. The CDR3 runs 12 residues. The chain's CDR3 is CASSPADRAQYF. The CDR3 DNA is TGTGCCAGCAGCCCAGCGGACAGGGCGCAGTATTTT.

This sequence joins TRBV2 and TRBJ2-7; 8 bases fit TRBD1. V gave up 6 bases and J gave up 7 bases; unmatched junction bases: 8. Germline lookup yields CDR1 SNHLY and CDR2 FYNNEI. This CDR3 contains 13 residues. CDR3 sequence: CASSVDRDREQYF. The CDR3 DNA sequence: TGTGCCAGCAGCGTTGACAGGGACAGGGAGCAGTACTTC.

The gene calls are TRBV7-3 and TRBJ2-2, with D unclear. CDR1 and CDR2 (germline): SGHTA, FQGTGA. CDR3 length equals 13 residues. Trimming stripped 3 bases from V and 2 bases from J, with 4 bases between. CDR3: CASSFSNTGELFF. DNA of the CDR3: TGTGCCAGCAGCTTCTCCAACACCGGGGAGCTGTTTTTT. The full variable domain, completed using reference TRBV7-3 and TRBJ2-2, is GAGVSQTPSNKVTEKGKYVELRCDPISGHTALYWYRQSLGQGPEFLIYFQGTGAADDSGLPNDRFFAVRPEGSVSTLKIQRTERGDSAVYLCASSFSNTGELFFGEGSRLTVL.

DNA of the CDR3: TGTGCCAGCTCAGTAAAAACAGGGAACACCGGGGAGCTGTTTTTT. Protein sequence: CASSVKTGNTGELFF. The rearrangement uses TRBV18 and TRBJ2-2; possibly TRBD1 for D (5 bases). Trimming took 5 bases from V and 1 from J, leaving 11 bases between them. This CDR3 region has 15 residues. The V gene's germline CDR1 is KGHSH and CDR2 LQKENI.

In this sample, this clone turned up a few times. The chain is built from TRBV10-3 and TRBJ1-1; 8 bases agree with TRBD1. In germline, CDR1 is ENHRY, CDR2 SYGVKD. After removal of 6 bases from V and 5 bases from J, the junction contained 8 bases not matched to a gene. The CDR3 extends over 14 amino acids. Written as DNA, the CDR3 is TGTGCCATCAGGGACAGGGCTCGAACGACTGAAGCTTTCTTT. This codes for CAIRDRARTTEAFF.

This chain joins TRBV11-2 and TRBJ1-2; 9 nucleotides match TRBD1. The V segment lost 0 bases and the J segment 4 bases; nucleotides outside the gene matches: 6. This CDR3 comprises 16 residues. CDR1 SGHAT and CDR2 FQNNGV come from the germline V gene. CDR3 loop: CASSLDAGTGPYGYTF. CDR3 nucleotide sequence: TGTGCCAGCAGCTTAGATGCCGGGACAGGGCCCTATGGCTACACCTTC.

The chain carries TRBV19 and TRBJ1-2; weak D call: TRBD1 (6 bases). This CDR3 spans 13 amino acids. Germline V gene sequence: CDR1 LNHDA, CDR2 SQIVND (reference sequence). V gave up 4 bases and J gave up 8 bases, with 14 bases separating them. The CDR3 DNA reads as TGTGCCAGTAGTACCGGGGCAGGGGACGGCTACACCTTC. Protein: CASSTGAGDGYTF. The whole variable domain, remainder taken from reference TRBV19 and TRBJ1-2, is DGGITQSPKYLFRKEGQNVTLSCEQNLNHDAMYWYRQDPGQGLRLIYYSQIVNDFQKGDIAEGYSVSREKKESFPLTVTSAQKNPTAFYLCASSTGAGDGYTFGSGTRLTVV.

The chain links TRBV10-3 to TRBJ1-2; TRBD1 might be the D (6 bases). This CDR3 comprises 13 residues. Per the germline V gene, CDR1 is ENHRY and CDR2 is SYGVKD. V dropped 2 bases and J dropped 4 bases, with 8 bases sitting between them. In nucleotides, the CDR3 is TGTGCCATCAGTGAGAGGGGGTCCTATGGCTACACCTTC. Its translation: CAISERGSYGYTF.

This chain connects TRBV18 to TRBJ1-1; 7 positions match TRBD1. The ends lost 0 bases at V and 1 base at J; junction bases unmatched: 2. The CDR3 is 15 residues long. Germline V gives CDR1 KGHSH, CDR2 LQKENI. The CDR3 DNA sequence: TGTGCCAGCTCACCACCTCCAGGGGGGAACACTGAAGCTTTCTTT. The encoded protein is CASSPPPGGNTEAFF.